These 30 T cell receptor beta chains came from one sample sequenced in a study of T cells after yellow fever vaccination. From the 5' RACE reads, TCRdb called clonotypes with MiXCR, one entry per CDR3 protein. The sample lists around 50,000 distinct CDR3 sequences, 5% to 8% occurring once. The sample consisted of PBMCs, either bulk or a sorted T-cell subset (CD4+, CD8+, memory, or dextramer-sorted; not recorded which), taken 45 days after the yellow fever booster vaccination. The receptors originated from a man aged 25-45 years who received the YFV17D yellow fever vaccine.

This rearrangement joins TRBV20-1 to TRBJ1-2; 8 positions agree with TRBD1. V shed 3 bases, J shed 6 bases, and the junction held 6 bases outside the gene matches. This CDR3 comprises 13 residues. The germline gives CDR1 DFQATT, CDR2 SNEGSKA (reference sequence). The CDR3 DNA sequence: TGCAGTGCTAGTAGGCAGGGGGCTGATGGCTACACCTTC. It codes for CSASRQGADGYTF.

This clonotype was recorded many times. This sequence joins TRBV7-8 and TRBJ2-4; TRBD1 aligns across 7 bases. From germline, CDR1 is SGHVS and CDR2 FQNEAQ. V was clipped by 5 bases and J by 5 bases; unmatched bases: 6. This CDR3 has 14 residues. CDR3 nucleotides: TGTGCCAGCAGCGCTAGGGGGCTCCAAAACATTCAGTACTTC. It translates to CASSARGLQNIQYF.

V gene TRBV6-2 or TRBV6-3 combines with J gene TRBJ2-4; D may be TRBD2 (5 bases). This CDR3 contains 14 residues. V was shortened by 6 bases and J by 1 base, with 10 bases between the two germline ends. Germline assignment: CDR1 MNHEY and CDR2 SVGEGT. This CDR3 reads CASRTDWAKNIQYF. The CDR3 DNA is TGTGCCAGCAGGACGGACTGGGCCAAAAACATTCAGTACTTC.

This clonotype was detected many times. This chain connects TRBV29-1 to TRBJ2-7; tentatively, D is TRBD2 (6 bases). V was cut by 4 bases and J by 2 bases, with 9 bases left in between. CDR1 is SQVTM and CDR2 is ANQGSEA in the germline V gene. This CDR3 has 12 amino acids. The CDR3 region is CSVGRDPYEQYF. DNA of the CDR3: TGCAGCGTTGGGCGGGACCCCTACGAGCAGTACTTC.

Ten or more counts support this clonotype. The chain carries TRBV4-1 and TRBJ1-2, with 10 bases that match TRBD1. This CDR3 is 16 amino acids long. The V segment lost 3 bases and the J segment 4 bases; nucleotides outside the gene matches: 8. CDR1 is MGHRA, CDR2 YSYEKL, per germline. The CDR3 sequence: CASSHVAGTGVYGYTF. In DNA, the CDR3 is TGCGCCAGCAGCCACGTTGCCGGGACAGGGGTCTATGGCTACACCTTC.

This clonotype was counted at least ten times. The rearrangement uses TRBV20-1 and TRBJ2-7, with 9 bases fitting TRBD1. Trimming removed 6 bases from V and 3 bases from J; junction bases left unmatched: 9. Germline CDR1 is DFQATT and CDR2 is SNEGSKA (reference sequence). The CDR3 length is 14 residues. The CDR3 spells CSAQTGTGYYEQYF. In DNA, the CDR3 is TGCAGTGCCCAAACCGGGACAGGGTACTACGAGCAGTACTTC.

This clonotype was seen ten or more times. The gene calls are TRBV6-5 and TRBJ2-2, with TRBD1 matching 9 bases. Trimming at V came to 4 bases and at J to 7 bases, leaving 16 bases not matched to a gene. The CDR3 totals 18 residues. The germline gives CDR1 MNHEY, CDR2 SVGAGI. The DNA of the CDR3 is TGTGCCAGCAGTTCATCCAACCCCGGGACAGGGTTTAGCGGGGAGCTGTTTTTT. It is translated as CASSSSNPGTGFSGELFF.

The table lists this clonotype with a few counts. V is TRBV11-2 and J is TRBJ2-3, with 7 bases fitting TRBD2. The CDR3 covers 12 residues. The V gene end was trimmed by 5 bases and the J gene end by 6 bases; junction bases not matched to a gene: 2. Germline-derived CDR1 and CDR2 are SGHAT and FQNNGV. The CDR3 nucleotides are TGTGCCAGCAGCCGGGACTACGATACGCAGTATTTT. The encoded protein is CASSRDYDTQYF. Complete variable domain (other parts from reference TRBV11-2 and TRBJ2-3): EAGVAQSPRYKIIEKRQSVAFWCNPISGHATLYWYQQILGQGPKLLIQFQNNGVVDDSQLPKDRFSAERLKGVDSTLKIQPAKLEDSAVYLCASSRDYDTQYFGPGTRLTVL.

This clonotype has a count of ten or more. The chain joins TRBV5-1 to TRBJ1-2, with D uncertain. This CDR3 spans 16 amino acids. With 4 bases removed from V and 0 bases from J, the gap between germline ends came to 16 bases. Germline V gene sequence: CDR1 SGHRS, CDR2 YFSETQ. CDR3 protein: CASSLESRTANYGYTF. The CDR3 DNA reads TGCGCCAGCAGCCTTGAATCCCGCACAGCTAACTATGGCTACACCTTC.

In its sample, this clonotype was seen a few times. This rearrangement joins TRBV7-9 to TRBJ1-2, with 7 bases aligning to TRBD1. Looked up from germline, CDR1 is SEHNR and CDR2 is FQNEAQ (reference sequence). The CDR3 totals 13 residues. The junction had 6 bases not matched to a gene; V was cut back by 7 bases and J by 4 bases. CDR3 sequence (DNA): TGTGCCAGCAACTGGGACAGCTCCTATGGCTACACCTTC. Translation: CASNWDSSYGYTF.

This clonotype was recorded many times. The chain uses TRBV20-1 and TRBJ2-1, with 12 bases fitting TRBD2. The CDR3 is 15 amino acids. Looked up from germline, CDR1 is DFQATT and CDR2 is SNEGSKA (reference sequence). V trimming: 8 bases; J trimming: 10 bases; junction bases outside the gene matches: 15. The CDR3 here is CSPPRPSGRVTEQFF. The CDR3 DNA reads TGCAGTCCTCCCCGGCCTAGCGGGAGGGTGACGGAGCAGTTCTTC.

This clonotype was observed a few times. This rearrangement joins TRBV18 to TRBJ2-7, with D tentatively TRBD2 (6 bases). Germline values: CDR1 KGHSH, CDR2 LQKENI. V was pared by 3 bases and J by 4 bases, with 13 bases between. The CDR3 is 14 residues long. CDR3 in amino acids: CASSPPWGVYEQYF. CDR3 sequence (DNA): TGTGCCAGCTCACCCCCCTGGGGGGTTTACGAGCAGTACTTC.

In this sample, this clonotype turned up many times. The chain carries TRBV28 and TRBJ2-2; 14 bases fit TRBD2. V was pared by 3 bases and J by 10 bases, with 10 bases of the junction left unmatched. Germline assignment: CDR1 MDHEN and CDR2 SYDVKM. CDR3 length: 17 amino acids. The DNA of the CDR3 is TGTGCCAGCAGTTTTGCGACTAGCGGGAGGGCCCCCAAGGAGCTGTTTTTT. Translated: CASSFATSGRAPKELFF.

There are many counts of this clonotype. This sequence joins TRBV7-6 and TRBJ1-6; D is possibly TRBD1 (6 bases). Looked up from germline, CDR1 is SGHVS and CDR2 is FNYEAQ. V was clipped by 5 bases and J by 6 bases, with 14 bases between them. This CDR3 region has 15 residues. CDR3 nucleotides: TGTGCCAGCAGCCGCCAGACAGGAGCTAATTCACCCCTCCACTTT. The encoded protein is CASSRQTGANSPLHF.

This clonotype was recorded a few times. The CDR3 bases are TGCGCCAGCAGCAAGCTAGCGGCTAGCACAGATACGCAGTATTTT. Its protein is CASSKLAASTDTQYF. This rearrangement joins TRBV5-1 to TRBJ2-3; 7 bases agree with TRBD2. After removal of 4 bases from V and 0 bases from J, the junction contained 5 bases not matched to a gene. CDR1 SGHRS and CDR2 YFSETQ come from the germline V gene. The CDR3 extends over 15 amino acids.

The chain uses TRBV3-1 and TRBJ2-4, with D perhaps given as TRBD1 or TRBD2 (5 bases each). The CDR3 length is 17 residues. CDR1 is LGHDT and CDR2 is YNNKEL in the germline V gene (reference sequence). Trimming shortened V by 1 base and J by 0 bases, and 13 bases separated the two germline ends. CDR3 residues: CASSQVGDGIAKNIQYF. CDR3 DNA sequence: TGTGCCAGCAGCCAAGTGGGGGACGGAATAGCCAAAAACATTCAGTACTTC.

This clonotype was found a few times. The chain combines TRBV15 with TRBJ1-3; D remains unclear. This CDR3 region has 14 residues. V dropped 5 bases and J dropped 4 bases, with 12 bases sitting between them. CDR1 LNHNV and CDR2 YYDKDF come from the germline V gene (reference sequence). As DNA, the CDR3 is TGTGCCACCAGCGACCGAGGCGGAGGAAACACCATATATTTT. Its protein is CATSDRGGGNTIYF. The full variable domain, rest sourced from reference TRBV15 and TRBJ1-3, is DAMVIQNPRYQVTQFGKPVTLSCSQTLNHNVMYWYQQKSSQAPKLLFHYYDKDFNNEADTPDNFQSRRPNTSFCFLDIRSPGLGDTAMYLCATSDRGGGNTIYFGEGSWLTVV.

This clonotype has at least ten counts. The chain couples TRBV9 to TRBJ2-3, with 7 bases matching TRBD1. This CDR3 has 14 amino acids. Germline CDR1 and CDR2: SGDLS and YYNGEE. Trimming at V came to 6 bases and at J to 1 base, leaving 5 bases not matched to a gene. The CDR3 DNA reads TGTGCCAGCAACCCCGACAGGGGCACAGATACGCAGTATTTT. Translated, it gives CASNPDRGTDTQYF.

The CDR3 here is CSASGTGGSTEAFF. The CDR3 bases are TGCAGTGCTTCCGGGACAGGGGGTAGCACTGAAGCTTTCTTT. This chain connects TRBV20-1 to TRBJ1-1; 11 bases are a match to TRBD1. Germline CDR1 DFQATT, CDR2 SNEGSKA (reference sequence). This CDR3 spans 14 amino acids. The J segment lost 4 bases and the V segment lost 5 bases, leaving 6 bases of the junction unmatched.

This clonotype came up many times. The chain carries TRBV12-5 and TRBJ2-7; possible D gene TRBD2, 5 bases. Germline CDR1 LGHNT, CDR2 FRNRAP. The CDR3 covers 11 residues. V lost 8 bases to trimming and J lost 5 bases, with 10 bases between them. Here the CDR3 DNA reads TGTGCTAGTTCCTCGGAGGACGAGCAGTACTTC. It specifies CASSSEDEQYF.

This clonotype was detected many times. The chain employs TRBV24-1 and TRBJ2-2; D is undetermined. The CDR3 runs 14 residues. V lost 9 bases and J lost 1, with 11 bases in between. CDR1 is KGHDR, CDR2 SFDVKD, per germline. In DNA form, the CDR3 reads TGTGCCACCGGGAAGCGAGAGAACACCGGGGAGCTGTTTTTT. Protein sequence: CATGKRENTGELFF.

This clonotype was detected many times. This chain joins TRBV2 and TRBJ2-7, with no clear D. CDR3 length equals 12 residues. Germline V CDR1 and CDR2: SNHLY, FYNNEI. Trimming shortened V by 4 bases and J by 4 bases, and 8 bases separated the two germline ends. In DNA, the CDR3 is TGTGCCAGCAGTGGTGACTTTTACGAGCAGTACTTC. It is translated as CASSGDFYEQYF.

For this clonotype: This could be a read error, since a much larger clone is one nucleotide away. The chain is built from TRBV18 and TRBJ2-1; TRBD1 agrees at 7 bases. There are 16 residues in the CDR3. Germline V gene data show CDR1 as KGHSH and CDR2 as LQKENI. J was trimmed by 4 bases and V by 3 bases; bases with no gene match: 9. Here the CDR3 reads CASSPGTEGMYNEQFF. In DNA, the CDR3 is TGTGCCAGCTCACCTGGGACAGAGGGGATGTACAATGAGCAGTTCTTC.

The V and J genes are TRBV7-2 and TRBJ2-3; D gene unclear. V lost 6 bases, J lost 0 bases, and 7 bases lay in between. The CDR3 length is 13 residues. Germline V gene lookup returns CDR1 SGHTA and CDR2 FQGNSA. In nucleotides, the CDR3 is TGTGCCAGCAGACCGGGTAGCACAGATACGCAGTATTTT. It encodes CASRPGSTDTQYF.

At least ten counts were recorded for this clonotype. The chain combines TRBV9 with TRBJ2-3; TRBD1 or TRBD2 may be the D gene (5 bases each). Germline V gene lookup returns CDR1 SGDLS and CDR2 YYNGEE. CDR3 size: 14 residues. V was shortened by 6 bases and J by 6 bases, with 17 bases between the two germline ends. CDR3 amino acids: CASTSGQVADTQYF. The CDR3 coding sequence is TGTGCCAGCACCTCGGGGCAGGTGGCGGATACGCAGTATTTT.

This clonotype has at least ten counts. The CDR3 DNA follows: TGTGCCAGCAGCTACACAGGGGGCGCAGATACGCAGTATTTT. It encodes CASSYTGGADTQYF. The chain couples TRBV7-9 to TRBJ2-3; 9 nucleotides align to TRBD1. Unmatched junction bases numbered 3, after V lost 4 bases and J lost 4 bases. The CDR3 consists of 14 residues. CDR1 and CDR2 (germline): SEHNR, FQNEAQ (reference sequence).

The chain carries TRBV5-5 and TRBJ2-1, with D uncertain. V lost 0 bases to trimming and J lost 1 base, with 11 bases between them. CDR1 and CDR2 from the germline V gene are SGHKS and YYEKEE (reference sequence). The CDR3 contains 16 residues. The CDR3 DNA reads TGTGCCAGCAGCTTGGCGGGCTCCGGGTCCTACAATGAGCAGTTCTTC. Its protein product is CASSLAGSGSYNEQFF.

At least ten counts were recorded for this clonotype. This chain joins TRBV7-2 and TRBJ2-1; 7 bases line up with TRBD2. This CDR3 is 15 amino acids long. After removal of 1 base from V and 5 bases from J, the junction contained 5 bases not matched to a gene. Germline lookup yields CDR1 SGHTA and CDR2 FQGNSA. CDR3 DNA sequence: TGTGCCAGCAGCTTAGTTAGCGGGTGGGACAATGAGCAGTTCTTC. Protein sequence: CASSLVSGWDNEQFF.

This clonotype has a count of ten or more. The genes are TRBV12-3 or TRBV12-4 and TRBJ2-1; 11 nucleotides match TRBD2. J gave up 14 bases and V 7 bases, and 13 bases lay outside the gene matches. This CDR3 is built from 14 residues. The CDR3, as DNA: TGTGCCAGCATCCCCGGGACTAGCGGTCTCCCGGAGTTCTTC. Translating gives CASIPGTSGLPEFF.

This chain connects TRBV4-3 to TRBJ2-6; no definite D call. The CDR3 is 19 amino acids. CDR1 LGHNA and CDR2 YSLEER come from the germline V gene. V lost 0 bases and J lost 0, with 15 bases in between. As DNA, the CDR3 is TGCGCCAGCAGCCAAGATCTGCGCCCCACCTACTCTGGGGCCAACGTCCTGACTTTC. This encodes CASSQDLRPTYSGANVLTF.